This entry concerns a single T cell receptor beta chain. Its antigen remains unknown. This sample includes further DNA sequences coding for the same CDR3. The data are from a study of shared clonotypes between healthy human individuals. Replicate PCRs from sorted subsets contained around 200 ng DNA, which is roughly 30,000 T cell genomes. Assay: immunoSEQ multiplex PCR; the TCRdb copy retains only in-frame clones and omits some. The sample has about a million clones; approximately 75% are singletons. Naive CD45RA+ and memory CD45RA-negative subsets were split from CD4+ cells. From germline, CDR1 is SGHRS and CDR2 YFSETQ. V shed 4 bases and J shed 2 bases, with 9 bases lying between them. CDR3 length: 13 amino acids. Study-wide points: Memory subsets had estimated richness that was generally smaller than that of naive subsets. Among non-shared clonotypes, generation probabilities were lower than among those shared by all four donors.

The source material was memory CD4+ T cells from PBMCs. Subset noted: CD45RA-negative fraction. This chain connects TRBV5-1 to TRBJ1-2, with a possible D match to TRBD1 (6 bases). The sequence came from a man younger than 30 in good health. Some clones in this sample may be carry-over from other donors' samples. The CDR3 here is CASSRDTNYGYTF. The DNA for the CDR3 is TGCGCCAGCAGCAGGGACACCAACTATGGCTACACCTTC.